This T cell receptor beta chain was captured by sequencing in a study of blood T cell repertoires in COVID-19. The wider study: Both acute and convalescent COVID-19 samples were obtained from the United States, Italy and Spain. PBMCs, B-cell-depleted T cells, or T cells provided the cDNA or gDNA that made up the material.

After removal of 1 base from V and 3 bases from J, the junction contained 6 bases not matched to a gene. CDR1 is LGHDT, CDR2 YNNKEL, per germline (reference sequence). The CDR3 is 15 amino acids. Per the authors' pipeline: Reference gene primers were amplified, and this amplification served to estimate nucleated cell counts. Profiling relied on immunoSEQ multiplex PCR, and the TCRdb table lists in-frame clones only, not all of them. The D gene and trimming were derived from the DNA, and the V and J assignments and clone size from that table. The repertoire holds 99,000 or so clones, with 85% as singletons.

The receptor's source is a man aged 50 to 59 with acute or convalescent COVID-19. V gene TRBV3-1 (or the pseudogene TRBV3-2) combines with J gene TRBJ2-7; 7 bases align to TRBD2. Material for sequencing was peripheral blood. The CDR3 is CASSQVGAGNYEQYF. DNA for the CDR3: TGTGCCAGCAGCCAAGTCGGAGCGGGAAACTACGAGCAGTACTTC.